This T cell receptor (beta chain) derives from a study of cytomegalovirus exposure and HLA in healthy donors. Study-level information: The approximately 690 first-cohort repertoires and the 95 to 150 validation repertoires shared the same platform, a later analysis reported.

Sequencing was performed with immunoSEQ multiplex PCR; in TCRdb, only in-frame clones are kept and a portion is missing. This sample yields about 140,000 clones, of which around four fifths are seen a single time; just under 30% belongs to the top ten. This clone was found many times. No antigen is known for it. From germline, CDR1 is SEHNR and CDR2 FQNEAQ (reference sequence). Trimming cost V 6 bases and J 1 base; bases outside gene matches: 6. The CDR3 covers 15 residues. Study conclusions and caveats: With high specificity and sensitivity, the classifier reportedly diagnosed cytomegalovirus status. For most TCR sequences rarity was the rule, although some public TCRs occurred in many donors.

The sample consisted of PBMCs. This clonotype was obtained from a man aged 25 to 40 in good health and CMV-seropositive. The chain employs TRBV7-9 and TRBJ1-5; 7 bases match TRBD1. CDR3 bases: TGTGCCAGCAGTTTCCACAGGGGAAGCAATCAGCCCCAGCATTTT. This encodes CASSFHRGSNQPQHF.